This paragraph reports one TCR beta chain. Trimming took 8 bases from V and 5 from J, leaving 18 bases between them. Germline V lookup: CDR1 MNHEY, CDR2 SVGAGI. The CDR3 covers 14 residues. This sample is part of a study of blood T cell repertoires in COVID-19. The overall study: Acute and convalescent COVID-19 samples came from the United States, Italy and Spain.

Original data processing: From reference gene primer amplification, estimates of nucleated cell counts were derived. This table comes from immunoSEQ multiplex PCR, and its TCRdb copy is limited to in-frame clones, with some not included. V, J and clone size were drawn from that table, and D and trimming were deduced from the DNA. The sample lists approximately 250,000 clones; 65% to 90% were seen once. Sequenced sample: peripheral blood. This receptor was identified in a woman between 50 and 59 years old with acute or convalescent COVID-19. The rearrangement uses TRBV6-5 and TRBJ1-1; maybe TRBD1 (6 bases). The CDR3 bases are TGTGCCAGCGTCGATGGACAGCCGGAGACTGAAGCTTTCTTT. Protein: CASVDGQPETEAFF.